The rows below give T cell receptor beta chains drawn from one sample of a study of blood T cell repertoires in COVID-19. Sequenced by immunoSEQ multiplex PCR; TCRdb stores in-frame clones only, minus some. Among under 250,000 clones listed, roughly nine tenths were seen once. Sequences were obtained from peripheral blood. The receptors stem from a man aged 55 to 70 with acute or convalescent COVID-19. Both conserved end residues are part of each CDR3. The D gene is left open where the match is weak. Size tells how often a clone was seen (once, few, many) or the class of an expanded clone, and some rows leave it out.

TRBV27	.	TRBJ2-1	.	TGTGCCAGCAGACGAACCCTTCAGACAGAGACCTACAATGAGCAGTTCTTC	CASRRTLQTETYNEQFF
TRBV5-1	TRBD1	TRBJ2-7	.	TGCGCCAGCAGAAAGACAGGGGGCGACTACGAGCAGTACTTC	CASRKTGGDYEQYF
TRBV28	.	TRBJ1-2	.	TGTGCCAGCAGTTCTGACCACAGGGTTGGATATGGCTACACCTTC	CASSSDHRVGYGYTF
TRBV4-1	TRBD1	TRBJ1-1	.	TGCGCCAGCAGCCAGAGACAGGGGTTCGCTACTGAAGCTTTCTTT	CASSQRQGFATEAFF
TRBV6-2/TRBV6-3	.	TRBJ1-2	.	TGTGCCAGCAGTTACATCCGGGGCTATGGCTACACCTTC	CASSYIRGYGYTF
TRBV5-1	TRBD2	TRBJ2-7	.	TGCGCCAGCAGCGCCGGGACTAGCGGTTTTTACGAGCAGTACTTC	CASSAGTSGFYEQYF
TRBV5-1	TRBD1	TRBJ1-2	.	TGCGCCAGCAGCTTAGGACAGGGAAACTATGGCTACACCTTC	CASSLGQGNYGYTF
TRBV6-5	.	TRBJ2-2	.	TGTGCCAGCGTAGTTGGCGGGGAGCTGTTTTTT	CASVVGGELFF
TRBV28	.	TRBJ1-1	.	TGTGCCAGCAGCCCTGTTGGGGGCGGCACTGAAGCTTTCTTT	CASSPVGGGTEAFF
TRBV5-5	TRBD2	TRBJ2-3	few	TGTGCCAGCAGCCTGTGGGGGAGCGGGACTAGCACAGATACGCAGTATTTT	CASSLWGSGTSTDTQYF
TRBV5-1	TRBD2	TRBJ2-3	.	TGCGCCAGCAGCACCGGGACTAGCGGATTTAGCACAGATACGCAGTATTTT	CASSTGTSGFSTDTQYF
TRBV23-1	.	TRBJ2-7	.	TGCGCCAGCCCCTACCGGGCGGGAGAGCAGTACTTC	CASPYRAGEQYF
TRBV7-9	TRBD2	TRBJ2-7	once	TGTGCCAGCAGCCCGTCGCTAGCGGGAGGTGAGGAGCAGTACTTC	CASSPSLAGGEEQYF
TRBV27	TRBD1	TRBJ1-5	few	TGTGCCAGCAGCCCTAACAGGGGAAATCAGCCCCAGCATTTT	CASSPNRGNQPQHF
TRBV6-1	TRBD1	TRBJ2-4	once	TGTGCCAGCAGTGGAGCGTGGACAGGGCTGGCCAAAAACATTCAGTACTTC	CASSGAWTGLAKNIQYF
TRBV29-1	TRBD2	TRBJ2-1	.	TGCAGCGCTGATAGGCTAGCGGGACCCAATGAGCAGTTCTTC	CSADRLAGPNEQFF
TRBV9	TRBD1	TRBJ2-5	.	TGTGCCAGCAGCCCAACCGGGACAGCTCCACAAGAGACCCAGTACTTC	CASSPTGTAPQETQYF
TRBV9	.	TRBJ2-7	.	TGTGCCAGCAGCGTAGCGGGAGTGGCCTACGAGCAGTACTTC	CASSVAGVAYEQYF
TRBV28	TRBD1	TRBJ2-7	.	TGTGCCAGCAGTTTCAAGGACAGGTTTCCCTACGAGCAGTACTTC	CASSFKDRFPYEQYF
TRBV4-1	.	TRBJ2-7	.	TGCGCCAGCAGCCAAGGATTAGGCCTAGAAGACGGCTACGAGCAGTACTTC	CASSQGLGLEDGYEQYF
TRBV21-1	.	TRBJ2-5	.	TGTGCCAGCAGCAAGGAGTCCAGACCGAGACGGAGCCCCCAAGAGACCCAGTACTTC	CASSKESRPRRSPQETQYF
TRBV11-2	.	TRBJ2-2	.	TGTGCCAGCAGCTTAGTTGGAGCAGGGACCGGGGAGCTGTTTTTT	CASSLVGAGTGELFF
TRBV5-1	TRBD2	TRBJ2-5	.	TGCGCCAGCAGCTCAACCGGAAGAGCGGGAGTGGATGTTTGGGAGACCCAGTACTTC	CASSSTGRAGVDVWETQYF
TRBV4-2	.	TRBJ1-1	.	TGTGCCAGCAGCCAAGATTTTGGAGGAGGGGACACTGAAGCTTTCTTT	CASSQDFGGGDTEAFF
TRBV5-8	TRBD1	TRBJ1-5	.	TGTGCCAGCAGCTTAGAGGACAGGGGAAATCAGCCCCAGCATTTT	CASSLEDRGNQPQHF
TRBV7-9	.	TRBJ2-5	.	TGTGCCAGCAGCTTAAGGATCCAGGGGCAAGAGACCCAGTACTTC	CASSLRIQGQETQYF
TRBV5-1	.	TRBJ2-5	.	TGCGCCAGCAGCCCTGAGCGGCCAGGTGAGACCCAGTACTTC	CASSPERPGETQYF
TRBV5-4	.	TRBJ2-7	.	TGTGCCTACGAAAGAAGAGATAGCTCCTACGAGCAGTACTTC	CAYERRDSSYEQYF
TRBV28	.	TRBJ1-5	.	TGTGCCAGCAGTTTTAGCTATCAGCCCCAGCATTTT	CASSFSYQPQHF
TRBV5-6	TRBD1	TRBJ2-1	.	TGTGCCAGCAGCTTGGCATCAGGGGGCCGAAATGAGCAGTTCTTC	CASSLASGGRNEQFF
TRBV9	TRBD2	TRBJ2-1	once	TGTGCCAGCAGCGTAGAAGGAGCGGGAGGTCTTCCCTCCTACAATGAGCAGTTCTTC	CASSVEGAGGLPSYNEQFF
TRBV30	.	TRBJ1-2	once	TGTGCCTGGAGTGTAAGGGAGGGCTATGGCTACACCTTC	CAWSVREGYGYTF
TRBV6-6	TRBD1	TRBJ1-6	.	TGTGCCAGCAGTTCACTACAGGGGGCCGGTGGCGGAACCCTCCACTTT	CASSSLQGAGGGTLHF
TRBV6-5	.	TRBJ1-3	few	TGTGCCACCCTACAGGACCACTCTGGAAACACCATATATTTT	CATLQDHSGNTIYF
TRBV6-1	TRBD2	TRBJ2-1	.	TGTGCCAGCAGTGCTACTAGCGGGAGCTACGTGGGGTCCTACAATGAGCAGTTCTTC	CASSATSGSYVGSYNEQFF